This TCR beta chain was identified in a study of T cell repertoires in cytomegalovirus infection. Across the study: The public TCR beta signatures pointed to both CMV infection and matching HLA type.

Trimming left V 5 bases short and J 2 bases short, with 23 bases between. Germline V CDR1 and CDR2: MDHEN, SYDVKM. This CDR3 comprises 18 residues. Worth noting for this clonotype: Its antigen is unidentified.

Study-wide points: Summed frequency of shared TCR beta families picked out CMV carriers who also had the relevant HLA.

TCRdb used MiXCR to reprocess the reads, holding one entry per CDR3 protein. The sample has 650,000 to 850,000 distinct CDR3 sequences; 25% to 30% are singletons. V usage is TRBV28 and J usage is TRBJ2-3; D is perhaps TRBD1 (6 bases). The specimen comprised cultured CD8+ T cells from PBMCs, sampled from culture after CMV antigen stimulation. The TCR comes from a human donor in good health (CMV status not recorded). Some clones in this sample may be carry-over from other donors' samples. The DNA for the CDR3 is TGTGCCAGCAGTAAAACAGGGTTAGGGCGATACTCCACAGATACGCAGTATTTT. Translation gives CASSKTGLGRYSTDTQYF. Using reference TRBV28 and TRBJ2-3 for the parts outside the CDR3, the full variable domain is DVKVTQSSRYLVKRTGEKVFLECVQDMDHENMFWYRQDPGLGLRLIYFSYDVKMKEKGDIPEGYSVSREKKERFSLILESASTNQTSMYLCASSKTGLGRYSTDTQYFGPGTRLTVL.